This passage covers 19 T cell receptor beta chains from one sample sequenced in a study of blood T cell repertoires in COVID-19 (dated by TCRdb to the early 2020s). The method was the immunoSEQ multiplex PCR assay. This immuneACCESS table, as held by TCRdb, lists in-frame sequences with V and J called but not all clones. Of the missing ones, under half trace to an unresolved V gene in checked studies; the others have no known cause. This sample is represented by about 45,000 clones; 87% of them were singletons. The ten top clones hold roughly 21% of the sample. The sequenced material came from peripheral blood. These receptors were collected from a woman aged 80 or over in a cohort sampled during active or convalescent COVID-19.

The chain employs TRBV16 and TRBJ1-5; no reliable D call. This CDR3 spans 16 amino acids. V was trimmed by 2 bases and J by 4 bases, leaving 15 bases between them. Germline V gene data show CDR1 as KGHSY and CDR2 as FQNENV. CDR3 sequence reads: CASSQMVWAGNQPQHF. The CDR3 nucleotides are TGTGCCAGCAGCCAAATGGTTTGGGCGGGGAATCAGCCCCAGCATTTT.

CDR3 protein: CASSDVGVNQPQHF. CDR3 nucleotides: TGTGCCAGCAGTGATGTCGGAGTAAATCAGCCCCAGCATTTT. V is TRBV6-1 and J is TRBJ1-5; D is unresolved. Germline CDR1 is MNHNS and CDR2 is SASEGT. V gave up 3 bases and J gave up 4 bases, with 10 bases separating them. The CDR3 runs to 14 residues.

V usage is TRBV20-1 and J usage is TRBJ1-1, with a tentative D call TRBD1 (5 bases). This CDR3 has 14 amino acids. V was clipped by 3 bases and J by 4 bases, with 15 bases between them. Germline loops: CDR1 DFQATT, CDR2 SNEGSKA (reference sequence). In DNA form, the CDR3 reads TGCAGTGCTAGTTCACTTGGGCAGGGCACTGAAGCTTTCTTT. It is translated as CSASSLGQGTEAFF.

This chain joins TRBV5-1 and TRBJ1-2, with D perhaps matching TRBD1 (5 bases). Germline values: CDR1 SGHRS, CDR2 YFSETQ. The V and J ends lost 0 bases and 0 bases respectively, with 9 bases between them. CDR3 length: 15 residues. CDR3 sequence reads: CASSLERGANYGYTF. As DNA, the CDR3 is TGCGCCAGCAGCTTGGAGCGGGGGGCTAACTATGGCTACACCTTC.

The chain carries TRBV21-1 and TRBJ1-5. TRBV21-1 is tagged as a pseudogene. The CDR3 loop spans 17 amino acids. CDR3 sequence: CASSKVMAGRGNQPQHF. In DNA form, the CDR3 reads TGTGCCAGCAGCAAAGTAATGGCAGGCCGGGGAAATCAGCCCCAGCATTTT.

This chain joins TRBV7-2 and TRBJ2-1; the D gene is possibly TRBD1 (5 bases). V was shortened by 5 bases and J by 2 bases, with 19 bases between the two germline ends. The CDR3 spans 17 residues. From germline, CDR1 is SGHTA and CDR2 FQGNSA. The CDR3 loop is CASSHPKLGQAYNEQFF. In nucleotides, the CDR3 is TGTGCCAGCAGCCACCCAAAACTCGGACAAGCCTACAATGAGCAGTTCTTC.

V is TRBV6-1 and J is TRBJ2-5; 11 bases line up with TRBD2. Germline assignment: CDR1 MNHNS and CDR2 SASEGT. The CDR3 has 14 amino acids. V was clipped by 6 bases and J by 5 bases; unmatched bases: 5. CDR3 sequence reads: CASSLSGGAETQYF. CDR3 sequence (DNA): TGTGCCAGCAGCCTTAGCGGGGGGGCGGAGACCCAGTACTTC.

This clone appeared a single time. This rearrangement joins TRBV6-5 to TRBJ2-1, with D maybe TRBD2 (7 bases). Looked up from germline, CDR1 is MNHEY and CDR2 is SVGAGI. The CDR3 has 12 amino acids. V was pared by 6 bases and J by 6 bases, with 9 bases between. This CDR3 reads CASRAGANEQFF. The CDR3 nucleotides read TGTGCCAGCAGGGCGGGGGCCAATGAGCAGTTCTTC.

The chain combines TRBV7-3 with TRBJ2-2; tentatively, D is TRBD1 (6 bases). Deletions cut 5 bases from V and 1 base from J, with 14 bases between. The CDR3 runs to 16 residues. Looked up from germline, CDR1 is SGHTA and CDR2 is FQGTGA. CDR3 loop: CASSLQGAGNTGELFF. The CDR3 DNA sequence: TGTGCCAGCAGCCTACAGGGAGCCGGGAACACCGGGGAGCTGTTTTTT.

The gene calls are TRBV9 and TRBJ1-6; no firm D call. Trimming stripped 7 bases from V and 0 bases from J, with 5 bases between. The CDR3 covers 13 residues. Looked up from germline, CDR1 is SGDLS and CDR2 is YYNGEE. The CDR3, as DNA: TGTGCCAGCGCGAACTCCTATAATTCACCCCTCCACTTT. Protein sequence: CASANSYNSPLHF.

The chain combines TRBV28 with TRBJ2-3; 9 bases are a match to TRBD1. The V segment lost 3 bases and the J segment 2 bases; nucleotides outside the gene matches: 9. The CDR3 is 17 amino acids. The germline V gene encodes CDR1 MDHEN and CDR2 SYDVKM. CDR3 coding DNA: TGTGCCAGCAGTTTTGGATCGGGACAGGGCCTCACAGATACGCAGTATTTT. As protein: CASSFGSGQGLTDTQYF.

This chain links TRBV9 with TRBJ2-7; tentatively, D is TRBD1 (6 bases). Trimming shortened V by 0 bases and J by 3 bases, and 13 bases separated the two germline ends. The CDR3 length is 15 residues. From germline, CDR1 is SGDLS and CDR2 YYNGEE. In nucleotides, the CDR3 is TGTGCCAGCAGCGTAGGGCAGGGGCCGTACTACGAGCAGTACTTC. It yields the protein CASSVGQGPYYEQYF.

The chain combines TRBV27 with TRBJ2-3; 9 bases align to TRBD2. The CDR3 is 17 amino acids. V shed 6 bases and J 4 bases; nucleotides not matched to a gene: 14. Germline assignment: CDR1 MNHEY and CDR2 SMNVEV (reference sequence). The DNA of the CDR3 is TGTGCCAGCAGACCCTACCTGGGCGGGGGGGGTCCAGATACGCAGTATTTT. It is translated as CASRPYLGGGGPDTQYF.

The chain links TRBV18 to TRBJ2-7; 8 nucleotides align to TRBD1. The trim removed 5 bases at V and 1 base at J, leaving 10 bases unmatched. Germline CDR1 and CDR2: KGHSH and LQKENI. The CDR3 totals 16 residues. The CDR3: CASSSSGGVASYEQYF. As DNA, the CDR3 is TGTGCCAGCTCATCCTCAGGGGGCGTAGCGTCCTACGAGCAGTACTTC.

The rearrangement links TRBV7-8 to TRBJ2-1; 11 bases agree with TRBD2. V gave up 5 bases and J gave up 5 bases; unmatched junction bases: 11. This CDR3 comprises 17 residues. Germline CDR1 reads SGHVS; CDR2 reads FQNEAQ. DNA for the CDR3: TGTGCCAGCAGCCTAACACTACTAGCGGGAGACGACAATGAGCAGTTCTTC. Translating it yields CASSLTLLAGDDNEQFF.

This clone is a singleton in its sample. J is TRBJ2-1 and V is TRBV7-9; 8 bases line up with TRBD2. V was clipped by 5 bases and J by 4 bases; unmatched bases: 7. The germline CDR1 and CDR2 sequences are SEHNR and FQNEAQ (reference sequence). There are 15 residues in the CDR3. The CDR3 sequence: CASSALLAVYNEQFF. The CDR3 region has the DNA TGTGCCAGCAGCGCGCTACTAGCGGTTTACAATGAGCAGTTCTTC.

This clone was counted once. This rearrangement joins TRBV5-1 to TRBJ2-3, with 7 positions matching TRBD1. The V gene end was trimmed by 9 bases and the J gene end by 4 bases; junction bases not matched to a gene: 14. Germline CDR1 and CDR2: SGHRS and YFSETQ. The CDR3 extends over 15 amino acids. The CDR3: CATLEQGPRPDTQYF. Here the CDR3 DNA reads TGCGCCACTTTGGAACAGGGGCCTCGGCCAGATACGCAGTATTTT.

This clone was recorded a few times. The chain joins TRBV2 to TRBJ1-2, with a tentative D call TRBD1 (5 bases). Trimming removed 4 bases at V and 4 bases at J, with 13 bases between. CDR1 is SNHLY, CDR2 FYNNEI, per germline. The CDR3 sequence is 14 residues long. The CDR3 is CASSGTSNTYGYTF. In DNA, the CDR3 is TGTGCCAGCAGTGGGACAAGCAACACCTATGGCTACACCTTC.

The V call is TRBV2, the J call TRBJ2-2; 9 positions match TRBD2. V shed 7 bases, J shed 0 bases, and the junction held 3 bases outside the gene matches. Germline CDR1 and CDR2: SNHLY and FYNNEI. The CDR3 has 15 amino acids. The CDR3 loop is CASKGLASNTGELFF. The CDR3 bases are TGTGCCAGCAAGGGACTAGCCTCGAACACCGGGGAGCTGTTTTTT.